The 22 T cell receptor beta chains below all came from one sample that was sequenced in a study of blood T cell repertoires in COVID-19. TCRdb's copy holds only in-frame clones and misses some; the assay was immunoSEQ multiplex PCR. The sample holds around 320,000 clones; about nine tenths are singletons and the top ten take 11%. Sequencing was carried out using peripheral blood. Receptors were obtained from a woman aged 25 to 39 with COVID-19, enrolled during active disease.

The V and J genes are TRBV27 and TRBJ1-2; no clear D. The CDR3 covers 15 residues. The germline V and J ends were trimmed by 4 bases and 1 base, with 13 bases remaining between them. The germline V gene encodes CDR1 MNHEY and CDR2 SMNVEV (reference sequence). CDR3 protein: CASSSALDGNYGYTF. The CDR3 DNA reads as TGTGCCAGCAGTTCTGCCCTAGACGGTAACTATGGCTACACCTTC.

The chain joins TRBV3-1 (or the pseudogene TRBV3-2) to TRBJ2-3; no firm D call. Germline values: CDR1 LGHDT, CDR2 YNNKEL (reference sequence). CDR3 length equals 15 residues. Trimming removed 1 base from V and 2 bases from J, with 10 bases in between. The CDR3 sequence is CASSQGLLNTDTQYF. For the CDR3, the DNA is TGTGCCAGCAGCCAAGGGCTACTAAACACAGATACGCAGTATTTT.

The V call is TRBV5-5, the J call TRBJ2-2; D possibly corresponds to TRBD1 (5 bases). Germline CDR1 SGHKS, CDR2 YYEKEE (reference sequence). CDR3 length equals 13 residues. V was clipped by 5 bases and J by 7 bases, with 12 bases between them. Here the CDR3 DNA reads TGTGCCAGCAGTAAGCCAGGGCGCGGGGAGCTGTTTTTT. This encodes CASSKPGRGELFF.

The chain has TRBV3-1 (or the pseudogene TRBV3-2) and TRBJ1-5; D gene unclear. Germline loops: CDR1 LGHDT, CDR2 YNNKEL (reference sequence). V was cut by 4 bases and J by 1 base, with 11 bases left in between. The CDR3 totals 15 residues. CDR3 sequence (DNA): TGTGCCAGCAGCCTTGGGAGCCGGAGCAATCAGCCCCAGCATTTT. Translation: CASSLGSRSNQPQHF.

This sequence joins TRBV7-8 and TRBJ1-1, with D perhaps TRBD1 (6 bases). The CDR3 is 13 residues long. Trimming left V 5 bases short and J 4 bases short, with 11 bases between. Looked up from germline, CDR1 is SGHVS and CDR2 is FQNEAQ. The CDR3 protein is CASSIQGSTEAFF. The CDR3 region has the DNA TGTGCCAGCAGCATACAGGGATCCACTGAAGCTTTCTTT.

The rearrangement joins TRBV11-2 to TRBJ2-4; possibly TRBD1 for D (7 bases). The CDR3 spans 15 residues. In germline, CDR1 is SGHAT, CDR2 FQNNGV. Trimming took off 5 bases at V and 8 bases at J, with 19 bases between the two ends. CDR3 sequence (DNA): TGTGCCAGCAGCCGGAGCAGGGGGGATCAGGACATTCAGTACTTC. Amino acids: CASSRSRGDQDIQYF.

This clone came up once. J is TRBJ2-3 and V is TRBV7-9, with TRBD1 as a possible D gene (5 bases). The CDR3 has 15 amino acids. V lost 5 bases and J lost 4, with 16 bases in between. CDR1 and CDR2 (germline): SEHNR, FQNEAQ (reference sequence). CDR3 nucleotides: TGTGCCAGCAGCCCACAGGAAATAGGGGCAGATACGCAGTATTTT. It translates to CASSPQEIGADTQYF. The full variable domain, rest sourced from reference TRBV7-9 and TRBJ2-3, is DTGVSQNPRHKITKRGQNVTFRCDPISEHNRLYWYRQTLGQGPEFLTYFQNEAQLEKSRLLSDRFSAERPKGSFSTLEIQRTEQGDSAMYLCASSPQEIGADTQYFGPGTRLTVL.

This clone was seen just once. The V call is TRBV7-8, the J call TRBJ2-7; D possibly corresponds to TRBD1 (5 bases). Trimming took off 5 bases at V and 4 bases at J, with 18 bases between the two ends. The V gene's germline CDR1 is SGHVS and CDR2 FQNEAQ. The CDR3 has 15 amino acids. The CDR3 protein is CASSPTGRVSYEQYF. The CDR3, as DNA: TGTGCCAGCAGCCCCACTGGCAGGGTATCTTACGAGCAGTACTTC.

The chain carries TRBV5-6 and TRBJ1-2; D is unresolved. V shed 4 bases and J shed 1 base, with 11 bases lying between them. The V gene's germline CDR1 is SGHDT and CDR2 YYEEEE. This CDR3 spans 14 amino acids. The CDR3 is CASSPLGFNYGYTF. The CDR3 nucleotides are TGTGCCAGCAGCCCTCTCGGGTTTAACTATGGCTACACCTTC. The full variable domain, its missing parts supplied by reference TRBV5-6 and TRBJ1-2, is DAGVTQSPTHLIKTRGQQVTLRCSPKSGHDTVSWYQQALGQGPQFIFQYYEEEERQRGNFPDRFSGHQFPNYSSELNVNALLLGDSALYLCASSPLGFNYGYTFGSGTRLTVV.

V gene TRBV27 combines with J gene TRBJ2-1; D ambiguous. Trimming removed 5 bases at V and 6 bases at J, with 8 bases between. The CDR3 has 12 amino acids. Germline CDR1 reads MNHEY; CDR2 reads SMNVEV (reference sequence). CDR3 coding DNA: TGTGCCAGCAGTCCAACGGTCAATGAGCAGTTCTTC. Translating gives CASSPTVNEQFF.

This rearrangement joins TRBV4-2 to TRBJ2-5; D might be TRBD2 (6 bases). V was shortened by 3 bases and J by 2 bases, with 10 bases between the two germline ends. Per the germline V gene, CDR1 is LGHNA and CDR2 is YNFKEQ. The CDR3 sequence is 14 residues long. CDR3 loop: CASSQSGGQETQYF. The DNA for the CDR3 is TGTGCCAGCAGCCAGTCCGGAGGGCAAGAGACCCAGTACTTC.

The gene calls are TRBV12-3 or TRBV12-4 and TRBJ1-1; no reliable D call. Trimming took off 5 bases at V and 4 bases at J, with 8 bases between the two ends. The CDR3 has 12 amino acids. CDR3 loop: CASSRLSTEAFF. DNA for the CDR3: TGTGCCAGCAGTCGACTGAGCACTGAAGCTTTCTTT.

This clone was seen only once. V is TRBV7-8 and J is TRBJ1-5; no definite D call. Per the germline V gene, CDR1 is SGHVS and CDR2 is FQNEAQ. V was clipped by 4 bases and J by 7 bases, with 14 bases between them. The CDR3 sequence is 14 residues long. The CDR3 coding sequence is TGTGCCAGCAGCTCAAAACGAGGAAGACAGCCCCAGCATTTT. This gives the protein CASSSKRGRQPQHF.

This clone was found many times. The V gene is TRBV9, the J gene TRBJ2-3, with 7 bases identical to TRBD2. This CDR3 contains 15 residues. CDR1 and CDR2 (germline): SGDLS, YYNGEE. The J segment lost 0 bases and the V segment lost 4 bases, leaving 5 bases of the junction unmatched. CDR3 sequence reads: CASSRWGGSTDTQYF. The CDR3 coding sequence is TGTGCCAGCAGCAGGTGGGGGGGAAGCACAGATACGCAGTATTTT.

In this sample, this clone turned up once. The J gene is TRBJ1-2, the V gene TRBV6-1; 7 nucleotides agree with TRBD1. Germline V gene sequence: CDR1 MNHNS, CDR2 SASEGT. The CDR3 length is 14 residues. V shed 3 bases, J shed 6 bases, and the junction held 7 bases outside the gene matches. This chain's CDR3 is CASSDHRGRDGYTF. CDR3 DNA: TGTGCCAGCAGTGACCACAGGGGAAGGGATGGCTACACCTTC.

V usage is TRBV7-8 and J usage is TRBJ2-7; 7 nucleotides align to TRBD1. The CDR3 has 12 amino acids. Germline lookup yields CDR1 SGHVS and CDR2 FQNEAQ. Trimming cost V 5 bases and J 7 bases; bases outside gene matches: 5. The DNA of the CDR3 is TGTGCCAGCAGCCGCACAGGGGAAGAGCAGTACTTC. Encoded protein: CASSRTGEEQYF.

V usage is TRBV2 and J usage is TRBJ2-7, with D unclear. The CDR3 length is 12 residues. V lost 6 bases to trimming and J lost 2 bases, with 8 bases between them. Germline V gene lookup returns CDR1 SNHLY and CDR2 FYNNEI. The CDR3 here is CASRDGAYEQYF. Here the CDR3 DNA reads TGTGCCAGCAGGGATGGAGCCTACGAGCAGTACTTC.

This chain uses TRBV11-2 with TRBJ2-7; 11 nucleotides agree with TRBD2. This CDR3 is 14 amino acids long. The germline gives CDR1 SGHAT, CDR2 FQNNGV. The trim removed 1 base at V and 9 bases at J, leaving 5 bases unmatched. The DNA of the CDR3 is TGTGCCAGCAGCTTAGCGCTAGCGGGGGGCGGGCAGTACTTC. Its protein product is CASSLALAGGGQYF.

J is TRBJ1-1 and V is TRBV15; D gene ambiguous. The CDR3 spans 13 residues. CDR1 LNHNV and CDR2 YYDKDF come from the germline V gene (reference sequence). V dropped 3 bases and J dropped 0 bases, with 5 bases sitting between them. CDR3: CATSSIVNTEAFF. CDR3 DNA: TGTGCCACCAGCAGTATCGTGAACACTGAAGCTTTCTTT.

This chain uses TRBV29-1 with TRBJ1-1, with a possible D match to TRBD1 (5 bases). The CDR3 is 14 residues long. Germline CDR1 reads SQVTM; CDR2 reads ANQGSEA. Trimming removed 4 bases from V and 5 bases from J, with 17 bases in between. This CDR3 reads CSVAGTGMRTEAFF. The DNA for the CDR3 is TGCAGCGTTGCCGGGACTGGAATGCGGACTGAAGCTTTCTTT.

This clone appeared a single time. The chain carries TRBV5-8 and TRBJ2-5; 9 bases fit TRBD1. CDR1 and CDR2 (germline): SGHTS, YDEGEE. The V and J ends lost 5 bases and 5 bases, in that order; junction bases with no gene match: 1. This CDR3 has 12 residues. CDR3 coding DNA: TGTGCCAGCAGGACAGGGGGGGAGACCCAGTACTTC. Amino acids: CASRTGGETQYF.

The chain carries TRBV19 and TRBJ1-5; D is possibly TRBD1 (6 bases). The CDR3 is made up of 14 amino acids. Trimming cost V 6 bases and J 3 bases, with 12 bases left between them. CDR1 and CDR2 (germline): LNHDA, SQIVND (reference sequence). Here the CDR3 reads CASRDSQINQPQHF. The CDR3 region has the DNA TGTGCCAGTAGGGACAGCCAAATCAATCAGCCCCAGCATTTT. The whole variable domain, filled in from reference TRBV19 and TRBJ1-5, reads DGGITQSPKYLFRKEGQNVTLSCEQNLNHDAMYWYRQDPGQGLRLIYYSQIVNDFQKGDIAEGYSVSREKKESFPLTVTSAQKNPTAFYLCASRDSQINQPQHFGDGTRLSIL.